Sequencing of this T cell receptor (beta chain) was carried out in a study of T cell responses to AZD1222 COVID-19 vaccine. Study-level findings and limits: Nearly half of unique spike-specific TCRs reportedly avoided B.1.351 and B.1.1.7 mutated regions.

Notes on this clone: What it recognizes is unknown.

Some clones are missing from TCRdb's copy, which holds only in-frame ones; the method was immunoSEQ multiplex PCR. The sample shows 120,000 or so clones, just over 85% of them seen only once. Trimming removed 0 bases from V and 2 bases from J; junction bases left unmatched: 3. From germline, CDR1 is MNHEY and CDR2 SVGEGT. This CDR3 comprises 15 residues. V gene TRBV6-2 or TRBV6-3 combines with J gene TRBJ2-5; 7 bases fit TRBD2. This clonotype originated in an adult in good health. The sample here was peripheral blood, taken on day 0 of AZD1222 vaccination. The CDR3 nucleotides read TGTGCCAGCAGTTACTCACTAGCGATTCAAGAGACCCAGTACTTC. Translating it yields CASSYSLAIQETQYF.